A single sample gave rise to the 17 T cell receptor beta chains below, sequenced in a study of radiotherapy plus CTLA-4 blockade in lung cancer. Only in-frame clones appear in the TCRdb table, and some are missing; sequencing was by immunoSEQ multiplex PCR. The data show 90,000 to 150,000 clones, with about four fifths seen just once and around 4.8% held by the top ten. The sample in question was peripheral blood, obtained from a patient treated with radiotherapy plus ipilimumab. These receptor sequences come from a human donor with non-small cell lung cancer who had a partial response to radiotherapy plus ipilimumab.

The chain joins TRBV7-6 to TRBJ1-2; 10 bases are a match to TRBD1. Trimming cost V 5 bases and J 3 bases; bases outside gene matches: 3. Germline CDR1 reads SGHVS; CDR2 reads FNYEAQ. This CDR3 comprises 14 residues. The CDR3: CASSPGTGDYGYTF. The CDR3 nucleotides are TGTGCCAGCAGCCCAGGGACAGGGGACTATGGCTACACCTTC.

The chain carries TRBV2 and TRBJ1-1; the D is unclear. This CDR3 is built from 13 residues. The germline gives CDR1 SNHLY, CDR2 FYNNEI. The CDR3: CALPGGLNTEAFF. CDR3 in DNA: TGTGCTTTACCAGGAGGGCTGAACACTGAAGCTTTCTTT.

The rearrangement uses TRBV19 and TRBJ1-5; D is possibly TRBD1 (5 bases). V shed 7 bases and J shed 4 bases, with 20 bases lying between them. In germline, CDR1 is LNHDA, CDR2 SQIVND (reference sequence). The CDR3 runs to 16 residues. The CDR3 region has the DNA TGTGCCAGTACGACAGCGTTCCCAGGAGCAAATCAGCCCCAGCATTTT. This translates into CASTTAFPGANQPQHF.

CDR3 bases: TGCGCCAGCAGCTCGGAGTGGTCAGATACGCAGTATTTT. This encodes CASSSEWSDTQYF. The chain uses TRBV5-1 and TRBJ2-3, with unresolved D. The CDR3 loop spans 13 amino acids. The V gene's germline CDR1 is SGHRS and CDR2 YFSETQ. The V and J ends lost 3 bases and 4 bases respectively, with 9 bases between them.

The chain couples TRBV19 to TRBJ2-6; a possible D gene is TRBD1 (6 bases). V lost 7 bases to trimming and J lost 0 bases, with 16 bases between them. The CDR3 covers 17 residues. Germline-derived CDR1 and CDR2 are LNHDA and SQIVND (reference sequence). In DNA, the CDR3 is TGTGCCAGTACCACTCTTCCAGGGGTCTCTGGGGCCAACGTCCTGACTTTC. Translated, it gives CASTTLPGVSGANVLTF.

This clone was seen a single time. The chain is built from TRBV5-1 and TRBJ2-1; TRBD2 matches 8 bases. The V segment lost 3 bases and the J segment 1 base; nucleotides outside the gene matches: 0. Germline CDR1 is SGHRS and CDR2 is YFSETQ. The CDR3 sequence is 14 residues long. The CDR3 nucleotides are TGCGCCAGCAGCTCTAGCGGGTCCTACAATGAGCAGTTCTTC. Translation: CASSSSGSYNEQFF.

This clone was counted a few times. Germline and junction disagree at one end, which may indicate a read error. This chain links TRBV2 with TRBJ2-4; TRBD2 matches 11 bases. CDR3 length: 16 residues. Germline CDR1 SNHLY, CDR2 FYNNEI. The CDR3 nucleotides are TGTGCCAGCAGTGCGGCAGGGGGGATCACTAGCGGGGGCTTGAACTTC. Translated: CASSAAGGITSGGLNF. Based on the CDR3 plus reference TRBV2 and TRBJ2-4, the full variable domain is EPEVTQTPSHQVTQMGQEVILRCVPISNHLYFYWYRQILGQKVEFLVSFYNNEISEKSEIFDDQFSVERPDGSNFTLKIRSTKLEDSAMYFCASSAAGGITSGGLNFGAGTRLSVL.

This clone came up a few times. The chain employs TRBV5-1 and TRBJ2-5, with 10 bases aligning to TRBD2. There are 16 residues in the CDR3. In germline, CDR1 is SGHRS, CDR2 YFSETQ. V was pared by 7 bases and J by 5 bases, with 14 bases of the junction left unmatched. CDR3 nucleotide sequence: TGCGCCAGCGGAAGAAGCGCTAGCGGGAGTTTTGAGACCCAGTACTTC. Translating it yields CASGRSASGSFETQYF.

The chain uses TRBV2 and TRBJ1-5; 11 nucleotides align to TRBD1. Per the germline V gene, CDR1 is SNHLY and CDR2 is FYNNEI. The V and J ends lost 6 bases and 4 bases, in that order; junction bases with no gene match: 2. The CDR3 consists of 14 residues. The CDR3 region is CASRDRGQNQPQHF. CDR3 bases: TGTGCCAGCAGGGACAGGGGGCAGAATCAGCCCCAGCATTTT.

The V gene is TRBV6-5, the J gene TRBJ2-2, with a tentative D call TRBD1 (6 bases). The V gene's germline CDR1 is MNHEY and CDR2 SVGAGI. Trimming shortened V by 7 bases and J by 4 bases, and 13 bases separated the two germline ends. CDR3 length: 14 residues. The DNA for the CDR3 is TGTGCCAGCATGGGACACCTTTTCACCGGGGAGCTGTTTTTT. Its translation is CASMGHLFTGELFF.

As for this clone: One junction end disagrees with the germline gene, perhaps due to a read error. This CDR3 is CASSLEAGVVDF. CDR3 bases: TGCGCCAGCAGCTTGGAGGCGGGCGTGGTTGACTTC. The chain employs TRBV5-1 and TRBJ1-2, with no clear D. The CDR3 extends over 12 amino acids. Germline CDR1 reads SGHRS; CDR2 reads YFSETQ.

This chain connects TRBV27 to TRBJ1-5; the D is unclear. Trimming cost V 2 bases and J 9 bases, with 14 bases left between them. Germline V lookup: CDR1 MNHEY, CDR2 SMNVEV (reference sequence). This CDR3 comprises 14 residues. CDR3 region: CASSLDPGNTPQHF. The CDR3 nucleotides are TGTGCCAGCAGTTTAGATCCAGGAAACACGCCCCAGCATTTT.

The chain uses TRBV7-8 and TRBJ2-1, with 10 nucleotides matching TRBD2. V was pared by 2 bases and J by 9 bases, with 7 bases of the junction left unmatched. CDR3 length: 15 amino acids. Per the germline V gene, CDR1 is SGHVS and CDR2 is FQNEAQ. This chain's CDR3 is CASSLPASGRSEQFF. The CDR3, as DNA: TGTGCCAGCAGCTTACCTGCTAGCGGGAGAAGTGAGCAGTTCTTC.

J is TRBJ2-7 and V is TRBV2; D is uncertain. Trimming removed 4 bases at V and 0 bases at J, with 10 bases between. CDR1 and CDR2 (germline): SNHLY, FYNNEI. This CDR3 has 14 residues. CDR3 sequence (DNA): TGTGCCAGCAGTGCGGCCCCGGGCTCCTACGAGCAGTACTTC. It codes for CASSAAPGSYEQYF. Using reference TRBV2 and TRBJ2-7 for the parts outside the CDR3, the full variable domain is EPEVTQTPSHQVTQMGQEVILRCVPISNHLYFYWYRQILGQKVEFLVSFYNNEISEKSEIFDDQFSVERPDGSNFTLKIRSTKLEDSAMYFCASSAAPGSYEQYFGPGTRLTVT.

This clone was observed a few times. This chain connects TRBV7-9 to TRBJ1-2, with no clear D. CDR1 is SEHNR and CDR2 is FQNEAQ in the germline V gene (reference sequence). Trimming left V 3 bases short and J 6 bases short, with 14 bases between. The CDR3 runs to 14 residues. The CDR3 coding sequence is TGTGCCAGCAGCTTTGAGGGAAGGAGCGATGGCTACACCTTC. Protein sequence: CASSFEGRSDGYTF. Looking up the rest from reference TRBV7-9 and TRBJ1-2 gives the full variable domain: DTGVSQNPRHKITKRGQNVTFRCDPISEHNRLYWYRQTLGQGPEFLTYFQNEAQLEKSRLLSDRFSAERPKGSFSTLEIQRTEQGDSAMYLCASSFEGRSDGYTFGSGTRLTVV.

The chain has TRBV4-3 and TRBJ2-7, with D possibly being TRBD1 (5 bases). Germline V gene data show CDR1 as LGHNA and CDR2 as YSLEER. This CDR3 is 15 amino acids long. The V and J ends lost 3 bases and 0 bases respectively, with 12 bases between them. The CDR3: CASSHGQGPSYEQYF. CDR3 coding DNA: TGCGCCAGCAGCCACGGTCAGGGCCCCTCCTACGAGCAGTACTTC.

This clone has more than one count but fewer than ten. J is TRBJ1-2 and V is TRBV6-1; D unclear. V dropped 5 bases and J dropped 4 bases, with 5 bases sitting between them. Per germline, CDR1 MNHNS and CDR2 SASEGT. This CDR3 is 11 amino acids long. The CDR3 nucleotides read TGTGCCAGCAGTTACAGCTATGGCTACACCTTC. Translation gives CASSYSYGYTF.